The present T cell receptor beta chain was sequenced within a study of shared clonotypes between healthy human individuals (TCRdb year 2020). Concerning the study at large: Two women and three men aged 18 to 49 years were included in the cohort. For each donor, CD4 naive and CD4 memory were each given three plates, CD8 naive was given two plates, and CD8 memory was given one plate. To estimate repertoire size and how much clonotype sharing occurs between individuals, the study deeply sequenced the blood TCR repertoires of about five healthy adults. To increase sequencing depth and limit assay-specific biases, TCR repertoire library preparation and sequencing were carried out by different laboratories using diverse techniques. Between about 0.94 and 10 billion PBMCs per donor were obtained by leukapheresis.

Donors were healthy HIV-negative adults with no recently reported acute infections or vaccinations. Every donor was a Caucasian adult living in Nashville, Tennessee, USA. CD4+ T cells were enriched through magnetic negative selection, after which naive cells were positively selected on CD45RA and the remaining negative fraction served as the memory subset. Blood was collected by leukapheresis, and PBMCs were isolated by Ficoll-Histopaque density gradient centrifugation and then cryopreserved in liquid nitrogen vapor phase. Analytical flow cytometry was used to check the purity and quantity of every magnetically sorted T cell population. Genomic DNA was isolated from each sorted fraction and quantified by UV absorbance on a Nanodrop 2000c. A distance of 7 bases separates the germline ends of V and J, which lose 4 bases and 0 bases respectively. The CDR3 runs 13 residues from the cysteine to the phenylalanine. Only the CDR3 part of the read is kept: 39 bases, read in frame from the first base. The germline V gene specifies SGHNT as CDR1 and YENEEA as CDR2.

Using the deep immunoSEQ assay, TCR CDR3 regions were amplified from genomic DNA by multiplex PCR. For each cell subset, the extracted genomic DNA was distributed evenly across all wells of several immunoSEQ 96-well plates, and each plate served as one replicate. For sorted subsets, each replicate PCR was loaded with about 0.2 ug genomic DNA, equivalent to roughly 30,000 T cell genomes. Purified libraries were quantified with a Qubit 3.0 fluorometer, sized on a Bioanalyzer 2100, and re-quantified with the KAPA Library Quantification kit. Every immunoSEQ 96-well plate was sequenced on a separate single-read 150-cycle Illumina NextSeq 550 flow cell. The study's own analysis went as follows. Because only junctional sequences without quality scores were contained in the immunoSEQ output, filtering matching that applied to full-length reads could not be performed. To assign V/J genes and CDR3, sequences were annotated against IMGT germline references using PyIR, a Python wrapper for IgBLAST v1.9. Reads were removed for weak V/J assignments (E-value above 1e-6), missing CDR3, stop codons, out-of-frame junctions, or ambiguous translated residues. V3J clonotypes were defined as sequences sharing an identical inferred V gene, J gene, and CDR3 amino acid sequence. Percentage overlap between repertoires was computed as shared unique clonotypes divided by the size of the smaller repertoire. Richness of each repertoire was evaluated using RTK rarefaction, the Chao1 estimator, and Recon v2.1 estimates of unobserved clonotypes. For all TCRbeta clonotypes obtained by the gDNA method from a handful of donors, generation probabilities were computed with OLGA. The table comes from immuneACCESS by way of TCRdb, which keeps in-frame sequences with V and J called. Part of the clones is missing from these tables; in studies checked, under half for an unresolved V gene and the rest for unknown reasons. The V and J calls and clone size come from that table; D and trimming were worked out from the DNA. The sample table records hundreds of thousands of clones; 90% to 97% of these occur just once. The ten biggest clones cover approximately 0.06% of the sample.

General study outcomes and caveats: Sampling was limited to blood, and TCR repertoires in tissue likely differ from TCR repertoires in blood. Pairwise subsampling led to the expectation that sequencing depth would affect the degree of clonotype sharing among donors. Even with the large sequencing depth, rarefaction of the sorted-subset datasets indicated that sequencing was incomplete. Naive subsets generally had larger estimated clonotype richness than memory subsets. Compared with non-shared clonotypes, clonotypes shared by all four sorted-subset donors had higher generation probabilities. When four donors were compared, the shared fraction of clonotypes was around 5.1% for naive CD4, around 3.5% for naive CD8, 2% to 2.5% for memory CD4, and roughly 0.43% for memory CD8. The genetic and exposure-history diversity represented was limited by the small number of donors.

With respect to this clone: Its antigen is unknown. No base quality values were provided; no much bigger clone lies one nucleotide off.

This clonotype was sampled from a woman aged 25-40 years in good health. Sequencing used naive CD4+ T cells sorted from blood. According to the study, the label for this sample's cell subset or site signals: CD45RA+ positively selected. The chain is assembled from TRBV11-3 and TRBJ2-7; no D gene is confidently identified. The CDR3 reads CASSSQSSYEQYF. The nucleotides read TGTGCCAGCAGCTCCCAGAGCTCCTACGAGCAGTACTTC.